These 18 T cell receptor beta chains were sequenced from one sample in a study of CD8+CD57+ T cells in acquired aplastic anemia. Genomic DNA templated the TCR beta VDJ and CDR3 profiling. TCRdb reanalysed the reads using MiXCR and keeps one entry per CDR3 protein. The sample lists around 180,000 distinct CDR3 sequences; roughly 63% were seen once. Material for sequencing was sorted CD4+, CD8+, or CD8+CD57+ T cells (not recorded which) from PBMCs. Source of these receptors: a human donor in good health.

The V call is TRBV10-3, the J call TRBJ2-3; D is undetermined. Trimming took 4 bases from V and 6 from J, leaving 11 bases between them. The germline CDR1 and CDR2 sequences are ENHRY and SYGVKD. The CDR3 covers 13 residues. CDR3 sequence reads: CAISGHDSDTQYF. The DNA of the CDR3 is TGTGCCATCAGTGGGCACGACTCTGATACGCAGTATTTT.

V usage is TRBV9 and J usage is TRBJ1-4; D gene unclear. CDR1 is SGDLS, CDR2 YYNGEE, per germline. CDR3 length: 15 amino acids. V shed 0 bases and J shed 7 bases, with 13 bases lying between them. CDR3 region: CASSVGPDPTEKLFF. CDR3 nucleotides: TGTGCCAGCAGCGTAGGGCCAGACCCCACTGAAAAACTGTTTTTT.

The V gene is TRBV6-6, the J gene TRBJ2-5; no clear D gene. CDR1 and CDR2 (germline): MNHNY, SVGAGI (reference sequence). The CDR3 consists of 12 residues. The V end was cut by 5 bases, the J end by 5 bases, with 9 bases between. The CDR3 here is CASSQLKETQYF. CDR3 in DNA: TGTGCCAGCAGTCAGCTAAAGGAGACCCAGTACTTC.

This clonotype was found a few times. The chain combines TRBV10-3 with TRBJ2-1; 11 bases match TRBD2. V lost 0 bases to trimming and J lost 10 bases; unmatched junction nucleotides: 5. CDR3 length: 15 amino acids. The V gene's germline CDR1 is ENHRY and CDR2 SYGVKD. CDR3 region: CAISESSGGAWEQFF. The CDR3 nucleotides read TGTGCCATCAGTGAGTCTAGCGGGGGGGCCTGGGAGCAGTTCTTC.

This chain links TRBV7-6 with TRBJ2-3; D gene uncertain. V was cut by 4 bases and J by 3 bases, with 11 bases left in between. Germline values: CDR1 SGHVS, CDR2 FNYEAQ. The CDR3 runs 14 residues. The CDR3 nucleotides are TGTGCCAGCAGCTCCCGAACCCTAACAGATACGCAGTATTTT. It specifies CASSSRTLTDTQYF.

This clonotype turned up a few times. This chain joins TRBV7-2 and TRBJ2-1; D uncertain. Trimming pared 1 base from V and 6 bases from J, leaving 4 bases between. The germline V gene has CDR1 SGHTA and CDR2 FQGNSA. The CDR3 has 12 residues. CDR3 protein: CASSLVSNEQFF. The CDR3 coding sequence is TGTGCCAGCAGCTTAGTTTCCAATGAGCAGTTCTTC.

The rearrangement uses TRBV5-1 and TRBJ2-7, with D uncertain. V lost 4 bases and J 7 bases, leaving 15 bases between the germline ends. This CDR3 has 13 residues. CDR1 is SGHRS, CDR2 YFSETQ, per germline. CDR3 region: CASSLRPLVEQYF. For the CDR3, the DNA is TGCGCCAGCAGCCTCCGCCCGCTTGTTGAGCAGTACTTC. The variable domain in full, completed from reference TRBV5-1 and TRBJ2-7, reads KAGVTQTPRYLIKTRGQQVTLSCSPISGHRSVSWYQQTPGQGLQFLFEYFSETQRNKGNFPGRFSGRQFSNSRSEMNVSTLELGDSALYLCASSLRPLVEQYFGPGTRLTVT.

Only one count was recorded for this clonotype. Here the CDR3 DNA reads TGTGCCAGCAGCCCCCTGGGGGGGGGATTGGGCAATGAGCAGTTCTTC. Amino acids: CASSPLGGGLGNEQFF. The rearrangement joins TRBV7-9 to TRBJ2-1; 7 nucleotides align to TRBD2. The V segment lost 5 bases and the J segment 6 bases; nucleotides outside the gene matches: 13. This CDR3 has 16 amino acids. Germline V gene lookup returns CDR1 SEHNR and CDR2 FQNEAQ (reference sequence).

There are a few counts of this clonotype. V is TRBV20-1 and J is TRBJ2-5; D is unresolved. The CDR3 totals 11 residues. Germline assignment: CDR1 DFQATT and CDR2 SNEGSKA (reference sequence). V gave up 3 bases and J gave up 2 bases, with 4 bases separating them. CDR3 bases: TGCAGTGCTAGCCATCAAGAGACCCAGTACTTC. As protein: CSASHQETQYF.

The CDR3 protein is CSAATGTSGGHQYF. The CDR3 nucleotides are TGCAGTGCTGCTACCGGGACTAGCGGGGGCCACCAGTACTTC. The genes are TRBV20-1 and TRBJ2-7, with 14 positions matching TRBD2. Trimming cost V 5 bases and J 10 bases; bases outside gene matches: 10. Germline CDR1 reads DFQATT; CDR2 reads SNEGSKA (reference sequence). This CDR3 has 14 amino acids.

The DNA for the CDR3 is TGTGCCATCAGGATCCGGGACAGGGGTTCTCGGAGCAATGAGCAGTTCTTC. Its protein is CAIRIRDRGSRSNEQFF. This sequence joins TRBV10-3 and TRBJ2-1; 10 bases agree with TRBD1. Germline CDR1 is ENHRY and CDR2 is SYGVKD. Losses at the gene ends were 6 bases for V and 6 bases for J; bases not matched to a gene: 14. The CDR3 is 17 residues long.

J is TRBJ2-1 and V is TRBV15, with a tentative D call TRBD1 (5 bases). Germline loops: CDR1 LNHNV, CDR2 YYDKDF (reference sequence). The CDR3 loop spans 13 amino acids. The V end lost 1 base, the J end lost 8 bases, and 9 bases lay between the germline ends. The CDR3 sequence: CATSRGQLDEQFF. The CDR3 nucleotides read TGTGCCACCAGCAGAGGACAGCTCGATGAGCAGTTCTTC.

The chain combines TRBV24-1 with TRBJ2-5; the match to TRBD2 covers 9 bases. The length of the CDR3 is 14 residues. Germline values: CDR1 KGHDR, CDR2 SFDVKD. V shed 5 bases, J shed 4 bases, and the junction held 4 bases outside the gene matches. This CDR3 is CATSASGMSETQYF. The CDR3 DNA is TGTGCCACCAGTGCTAGCGGGATGTCAGAGACCCAGTACTTC.

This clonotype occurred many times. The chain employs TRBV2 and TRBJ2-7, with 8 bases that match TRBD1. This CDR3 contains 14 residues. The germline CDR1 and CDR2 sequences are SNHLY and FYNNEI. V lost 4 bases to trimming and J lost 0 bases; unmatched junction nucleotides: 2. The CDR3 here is CASSGTGGSYEQYF. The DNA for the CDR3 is TGTGCCAGCAGTGGAACAGGGGGCTCCTACGAGCAGTACTTC. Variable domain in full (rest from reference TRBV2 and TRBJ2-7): EPEVTQTPSHQVTQMGQEVILRCVPISNHLYFYWYRQILGQKVEFLVSFYNNEISEKSEIFDDQFSVERPDGSNFTLKIRSTKLEDSAMYFCASSGTGGSYEQYFGPGTRLTVT.

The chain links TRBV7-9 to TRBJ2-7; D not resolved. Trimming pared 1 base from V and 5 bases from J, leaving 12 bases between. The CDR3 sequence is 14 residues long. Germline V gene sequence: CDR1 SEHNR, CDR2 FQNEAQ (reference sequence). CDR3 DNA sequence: TGTGCCAGCAGCTTAGTAAGGCCCTTAGACGAGCAGTACTTC. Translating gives CASSLVRPLDEQYF.

DNA for the CDR3: TGCAGTGCGAGGACAGGGGCGACTGGAAACACCATATATTTT. This codes for CSARTGATGNTIYF. This rearrangement joins TRBV20-1 to TRBJ1-3, with TRBD1 identical over 9 bases. The CDR3 length is 14 residues. Germline V lookup: CDR1 DFQATT, CDR2 SNEGSKA (reference sequence). The J segment lost 2 bases and the V segment lost 6 bases, leaving 5 bases of the junction unmatched.

The CDR3 region has the DNA TGTGCCAGCAGCCCCAGGACAGGTTACAATGAGCAGTTCTTC. Its protein product is CASSPRTGYNEQFF. The V call is TRBV7-8, the J call TRBJ2-1, with 7 bases identical to TRBD1. The CDR3 sequence is 14 residues long. V lost 5 bases to trimming and J lost 4 bases; unmatched junction nucleotides: 5. CDR1 SGHVS and CDR2 FQNEAQ come from the germline V gene.

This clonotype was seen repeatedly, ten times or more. CDR3 region: CASSWGTSEQFF. CDR3 in DNA: TGTGCCAGCAGCTGGGGGACTAGCGAGCAGTTCTTC. The chain carries TRBV5-4 and TRBJ2-1, with 9 bases aligning to TRBD2. The V segment lost 3 bases and the J segment 10 bases; nucleotides outside the gene matches: 2. Per the germline V gene, CDR1 is SGHNT and CDR2 is YYREEE (reference sequence). This CDR3 comprises 12 residues.